The 3 T cell receptor beta chains in this list originate from one sample, sequenced in a study of cytomegalovirus exposure and HLA in healthy donors. The PCR contained 60 Vbeta and 13 Jbeta primers. Generated by immunoSEQ multiplex PCR, the TCRdb table keeps only in-frame clones and is missing some. This sample has approximately 200,000 clones; more than 65% occur once, and the top ten carry roughly 1.5%. The sequenced sample consisted of PBMCs. The receptors originated from a girl aged 5-17 years in good health and CMV-seropositive.

This chain links TRBV9 with TRBJ2-3; unclear D gene. Trimming removed 1 base at V and 0 bases at J, with 6 bases between. The CDR3 totals 14 residues. CDR1 and CDR2 from the germline V gene are SGDLS and YYNGEE. The CDR3 DNA sequence: TGTGCCAGCAGCGTACAGTTCAGCACAGATACGCAGTATTTT. The encoded protein is CASSVQFSTDTQYF.

This chain joins TRBV4-3 and TRBJ2-2; the D gene is possibly TRBD1 (6 bases). This CDR3 is built from 17 residues. Germline CDR1 reads LGHNA; CDR2 reads YSLEER. V dropped 2 bases and J dropped 6 bases, with 19 bases sitting between them. CDR3 bases: TGCGCCAGCAGCCAATACGAGGGACAAGTCTCCGCCGGGGAGCTGTTTTTT. Translated: CASSQYEGQVSAGELFF.

CDR3 protein: CASSVVAVSSYNEQFF. CDR3 coding DNA: TGTGCCAGCAGCGTTGTAGCGGTTAGCTCCTACAATGAGCAGTTCTTC. The V call is TRBV7-9, the J call TRBJ2-1, with TRBD2 as a possible D gene (6 bases). Germline V gives CDR1 SEHNR, CDR2 FQNEAQ (reference sequence). V lost 5 bases and J 0 bases, leaving 14 bases between the germline ends. The CDR3 is 16 residues long. Combining the CDR3 with reference TRBV7-9 and TRBJ2-1 gives the whole variable domain DTGVSQNPRHKITKRGQNVTFRCDPISEHNRLYWYRQTLGQGPEFLTYFQNEAQLEKSRLLSDRFSAERPKGSFSTLEIQRTEQGDSAMYLCASSVVAVSSYNEQFFGPGTRLTVL.